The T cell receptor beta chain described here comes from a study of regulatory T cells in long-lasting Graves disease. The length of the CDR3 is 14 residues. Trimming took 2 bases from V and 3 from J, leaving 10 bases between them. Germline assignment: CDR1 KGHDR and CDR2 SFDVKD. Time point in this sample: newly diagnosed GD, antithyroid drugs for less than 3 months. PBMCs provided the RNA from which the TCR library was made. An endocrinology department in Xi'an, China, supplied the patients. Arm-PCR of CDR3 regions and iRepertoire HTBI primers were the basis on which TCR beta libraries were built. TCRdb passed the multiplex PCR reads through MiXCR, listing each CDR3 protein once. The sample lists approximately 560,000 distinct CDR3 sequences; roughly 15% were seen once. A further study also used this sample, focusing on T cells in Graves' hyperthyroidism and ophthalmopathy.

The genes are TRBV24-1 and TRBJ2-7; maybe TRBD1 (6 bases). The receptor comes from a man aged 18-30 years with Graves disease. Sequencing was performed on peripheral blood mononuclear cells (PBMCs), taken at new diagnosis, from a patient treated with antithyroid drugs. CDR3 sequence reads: CATSDSRDNYEQYF. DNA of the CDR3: TGTGCCACCAGTGATTCCCGGGACAACTACGAGCAGTACTTC.